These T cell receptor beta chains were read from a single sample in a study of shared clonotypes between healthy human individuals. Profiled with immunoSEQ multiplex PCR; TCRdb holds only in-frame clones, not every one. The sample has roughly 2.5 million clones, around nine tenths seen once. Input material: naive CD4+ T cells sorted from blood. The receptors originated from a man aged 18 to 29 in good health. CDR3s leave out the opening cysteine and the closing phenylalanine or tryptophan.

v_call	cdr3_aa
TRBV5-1	ASSLGGTGYEQY
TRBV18	ASSPPDRSYGYT
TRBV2	ASSFNPGQVNGYT
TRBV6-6	ASRTGTGLTGELF
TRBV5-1	ASSSQGAGYEQY
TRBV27	ASSFAPGMNSPLH
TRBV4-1	ASSQVSGTGELF
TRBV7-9	ASSLQGAVYEQY
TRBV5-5	ASTPSSSGVYGYT
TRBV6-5	ASSYRGGSYEQY
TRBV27	ASSLFHRGVESYEQY
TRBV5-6	ASSLWQQETQY
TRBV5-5	ASSLFQTGTNQPQH
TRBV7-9	ASSRGTSGRDEQF
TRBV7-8	ASSPLRLPGSYNEQF
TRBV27	ASSPRRVSSYNSPLH